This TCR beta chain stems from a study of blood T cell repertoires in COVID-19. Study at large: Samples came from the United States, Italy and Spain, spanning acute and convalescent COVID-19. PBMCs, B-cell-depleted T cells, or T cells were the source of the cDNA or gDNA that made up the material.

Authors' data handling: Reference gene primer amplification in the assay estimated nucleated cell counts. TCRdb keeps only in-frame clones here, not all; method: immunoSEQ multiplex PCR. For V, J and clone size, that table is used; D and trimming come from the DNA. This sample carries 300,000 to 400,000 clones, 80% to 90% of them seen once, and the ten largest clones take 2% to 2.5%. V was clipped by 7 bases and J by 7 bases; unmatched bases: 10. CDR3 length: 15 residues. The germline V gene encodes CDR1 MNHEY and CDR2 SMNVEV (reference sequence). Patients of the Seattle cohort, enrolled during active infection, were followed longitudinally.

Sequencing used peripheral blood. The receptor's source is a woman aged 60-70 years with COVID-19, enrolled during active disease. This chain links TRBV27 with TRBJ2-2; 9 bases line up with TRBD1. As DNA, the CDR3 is TGTGCCAGCACCGCCCCGGGACAGGGCAACGGGGAGCTGTTTTTT. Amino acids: CASTAPGQGNGELFF.